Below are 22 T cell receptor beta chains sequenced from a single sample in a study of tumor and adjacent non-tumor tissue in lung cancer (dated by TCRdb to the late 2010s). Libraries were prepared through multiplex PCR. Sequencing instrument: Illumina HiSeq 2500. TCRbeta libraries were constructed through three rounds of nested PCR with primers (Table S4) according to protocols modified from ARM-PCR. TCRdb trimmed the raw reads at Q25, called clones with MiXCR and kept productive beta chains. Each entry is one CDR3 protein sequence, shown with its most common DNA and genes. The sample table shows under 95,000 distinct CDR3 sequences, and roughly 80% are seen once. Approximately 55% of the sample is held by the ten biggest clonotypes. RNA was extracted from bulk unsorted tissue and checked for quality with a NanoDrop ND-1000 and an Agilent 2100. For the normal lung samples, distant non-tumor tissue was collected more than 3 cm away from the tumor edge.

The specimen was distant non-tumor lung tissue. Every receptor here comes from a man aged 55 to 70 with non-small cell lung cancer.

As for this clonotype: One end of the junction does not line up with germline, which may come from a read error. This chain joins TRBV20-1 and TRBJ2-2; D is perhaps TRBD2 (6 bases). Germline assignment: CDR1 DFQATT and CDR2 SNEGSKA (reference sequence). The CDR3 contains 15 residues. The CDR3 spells CSARVLMGGAGELFF. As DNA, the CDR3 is TGCAGTGCTAGAGTTCTCATGGGGGGAGCCGGGGAACTGTTTTTT.

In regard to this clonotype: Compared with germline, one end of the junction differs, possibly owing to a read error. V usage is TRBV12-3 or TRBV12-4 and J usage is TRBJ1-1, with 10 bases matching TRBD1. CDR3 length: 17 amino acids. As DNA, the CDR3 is TGTGCCAGCAGCCCAAGGGGACAGGGGCTTTCGAACACTGGAGCTTTCTTT. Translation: CASSPRGQGLSNTGAFF.

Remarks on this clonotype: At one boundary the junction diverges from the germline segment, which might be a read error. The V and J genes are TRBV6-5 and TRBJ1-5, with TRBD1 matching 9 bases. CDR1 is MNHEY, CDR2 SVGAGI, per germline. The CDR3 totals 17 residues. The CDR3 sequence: CAGSRTGDGNSNQLQHF. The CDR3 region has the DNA TGTGCCGGCAGCAGGACAGGGGATGGCAATAGCAATCAGCTCCAGCATTTT.

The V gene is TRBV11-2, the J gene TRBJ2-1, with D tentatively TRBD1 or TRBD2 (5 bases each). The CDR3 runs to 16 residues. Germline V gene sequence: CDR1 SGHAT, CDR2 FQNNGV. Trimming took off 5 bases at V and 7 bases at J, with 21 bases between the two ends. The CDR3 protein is CASSTLRGRVWNEQFF. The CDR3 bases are TGTGCCAGCAGCACCCTCCGGGGCAGGGTGTGGAATGAGCAGTTCTTC.

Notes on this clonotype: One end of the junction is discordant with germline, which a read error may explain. CDR3 bases: TGTAATGCTAGAGACCTCACGGCTCAAGATGCGTACGAGCGGTACTTC. It encodes CNARDLTAQDAYERYF. This chain joins TRBV20-1 and TRBJ2-7; D unresolved. CDR1 and CDR2 from the germline V gene are DFQATT and SNEGSKA (reference sequence). The CDR3 runs to 16 residues.

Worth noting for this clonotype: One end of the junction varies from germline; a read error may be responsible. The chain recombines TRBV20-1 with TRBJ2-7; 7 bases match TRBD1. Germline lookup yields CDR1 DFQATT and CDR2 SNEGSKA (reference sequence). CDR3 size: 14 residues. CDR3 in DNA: TGCAGTGCTAGACTGACAGGGACCTCCTATGAGCAGTACTTC. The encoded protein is CSARLTGTSYEQYF.

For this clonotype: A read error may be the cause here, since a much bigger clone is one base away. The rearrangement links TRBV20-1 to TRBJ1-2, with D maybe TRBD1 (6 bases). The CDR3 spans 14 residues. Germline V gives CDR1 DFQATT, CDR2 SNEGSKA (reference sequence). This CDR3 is CSAEKARGAGGYAF. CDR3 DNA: TGCAGTGCCGAGAAAGCCAGGGGTGCGGGGGGCTACGCCTTC.

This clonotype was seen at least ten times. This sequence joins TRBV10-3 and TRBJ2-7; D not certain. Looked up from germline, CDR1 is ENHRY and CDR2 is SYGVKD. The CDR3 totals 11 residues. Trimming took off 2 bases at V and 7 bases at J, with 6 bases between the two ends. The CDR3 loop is CAISEVKEQYF. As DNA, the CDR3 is TGTGCCATCAGTGAGGTGAAAGAGCAGTACTTC.

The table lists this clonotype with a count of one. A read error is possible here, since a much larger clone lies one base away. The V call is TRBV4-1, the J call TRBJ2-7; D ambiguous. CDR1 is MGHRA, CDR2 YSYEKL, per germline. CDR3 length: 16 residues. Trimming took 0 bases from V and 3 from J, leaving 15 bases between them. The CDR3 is CASSQDLAVGVYEQYF. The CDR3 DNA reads TGCGCCAGCAGCCAAGATCTGGCTGTGGGTGTCTACGAGCAGTACTTC.

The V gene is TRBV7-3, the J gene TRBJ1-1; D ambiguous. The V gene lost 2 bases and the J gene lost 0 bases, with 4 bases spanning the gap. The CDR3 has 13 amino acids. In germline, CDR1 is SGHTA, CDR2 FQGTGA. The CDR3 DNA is TGTGCCAGCAGCTTATCGGTGAACACTGAAGCTTTCTTT. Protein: CASSLSVNTEAFF.

The chain's CDR3 is CSARALMGGVRELFF. The CDR3 DNA follows: TGCAGTGCTAGAGCTCTCATGGGGGGAGTCAGGGAGCTGTTTTTT. The chain is built from TRBV20-1 and TRBJ2-2, with D maybe TRBD2 (6 bases). The germline V and J ends were trimmed by 1 base and 9 bases, with 18 bases remaining between them. The germline V gene has CDR1 DFQATT and CDR2 SNEGSKA (reference sequence). This CDR3 is 15 amino acids long.

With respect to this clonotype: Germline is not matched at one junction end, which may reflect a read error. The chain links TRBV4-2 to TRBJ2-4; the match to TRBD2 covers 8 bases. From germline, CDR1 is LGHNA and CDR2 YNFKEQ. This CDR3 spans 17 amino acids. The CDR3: CASSPRAGGGAKNTQYF. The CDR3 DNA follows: TGTGCCAGCAGTCCCCGTGCGGGAGGAGGGGCCAAAAACACTCAGTACTTC.

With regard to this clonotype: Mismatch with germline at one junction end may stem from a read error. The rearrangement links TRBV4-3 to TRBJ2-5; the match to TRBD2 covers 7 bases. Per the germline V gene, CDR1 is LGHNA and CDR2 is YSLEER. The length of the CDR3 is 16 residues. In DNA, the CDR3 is TGCGCCAGCAGCCAAGCCGAAGCGGGGACGCAAGAGACCCGGTACTTC. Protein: CASSQAEAGTQETRYF.

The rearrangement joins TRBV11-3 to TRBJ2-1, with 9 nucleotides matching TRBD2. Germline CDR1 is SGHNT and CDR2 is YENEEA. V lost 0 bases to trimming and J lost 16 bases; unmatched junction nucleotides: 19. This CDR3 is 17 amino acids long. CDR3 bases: TGTGCCAGCAGCTTAGATCGACTAGCGGAAGTAGGTAATGGGCACTTCTTC. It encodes CASSLDRLAEVGNGHFF.

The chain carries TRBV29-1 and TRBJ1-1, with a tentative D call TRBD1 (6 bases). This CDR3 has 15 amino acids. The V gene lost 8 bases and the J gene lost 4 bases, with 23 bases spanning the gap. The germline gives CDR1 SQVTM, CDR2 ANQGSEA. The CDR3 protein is CSTSKGGMGATEAFF. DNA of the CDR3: TGCAGCACCTCTAAGGGAGGAATGGGGGCCACTGAAGCTTTCTTT.

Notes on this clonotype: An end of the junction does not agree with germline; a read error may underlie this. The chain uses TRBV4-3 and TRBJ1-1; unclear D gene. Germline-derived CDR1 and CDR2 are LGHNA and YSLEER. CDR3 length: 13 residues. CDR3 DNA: TGTGCCAGCAGCCAAGAGACCCTCACTCAAGCTTTCTTT. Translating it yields CASSQETLTQAFF.

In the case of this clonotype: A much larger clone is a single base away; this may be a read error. The CDR3 sequence: CANSTTGTVNSPLHF. The CDR3 DNA is TGTGCCAACAGCACAACCGGGACAGTTAATTCACCCCTCCACTTT. The genes are TRBV6-5 and TRBJ1-6, with TRBD1 matching 7 bases. This CDR3 has 15 amino acids. J gave up 6 bases and V 10 bases, and 12 bases lay outside the gene matches. CDR1 is MNHEY and CDR2 is SVGAGI in the germline V gene.

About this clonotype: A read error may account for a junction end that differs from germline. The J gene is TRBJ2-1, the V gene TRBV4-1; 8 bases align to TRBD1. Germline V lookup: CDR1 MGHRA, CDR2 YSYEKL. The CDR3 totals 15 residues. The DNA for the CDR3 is TGCGCCAGCAGCTATACGGACAGGGTTTACAATGAGCAGCTCTTC. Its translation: CASSYTDRVYNEQLF.

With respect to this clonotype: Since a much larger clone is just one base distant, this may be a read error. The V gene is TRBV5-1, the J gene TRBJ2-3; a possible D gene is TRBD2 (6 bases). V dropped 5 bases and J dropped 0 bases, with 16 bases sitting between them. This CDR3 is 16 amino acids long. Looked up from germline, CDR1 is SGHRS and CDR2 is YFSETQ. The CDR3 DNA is TGCGCCAGCAGATTCAGTTGGACTACTAGCACAGATACGCAGTATTTT. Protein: CASRFSWTTSTDTQYF. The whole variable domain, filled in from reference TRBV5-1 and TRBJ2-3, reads KAGVTQTPRYLIKTRGQQVTLSCSPISGHRSVSWYQQTPGQGLQFLFEYFSETQRNKGNFPGRFSGRQFSNSRSEMNVSTLELGDSALYLCASRFSWTTSTDTQYFGPGTRLTVL.

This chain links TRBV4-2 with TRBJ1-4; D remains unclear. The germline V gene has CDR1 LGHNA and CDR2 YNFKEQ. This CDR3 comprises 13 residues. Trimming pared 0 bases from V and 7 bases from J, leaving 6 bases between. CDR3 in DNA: TGTGCCAGCAGCCAAGATAATAGTGAAAAACTGTTTTTT. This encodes CASSQDNSEKLFF.

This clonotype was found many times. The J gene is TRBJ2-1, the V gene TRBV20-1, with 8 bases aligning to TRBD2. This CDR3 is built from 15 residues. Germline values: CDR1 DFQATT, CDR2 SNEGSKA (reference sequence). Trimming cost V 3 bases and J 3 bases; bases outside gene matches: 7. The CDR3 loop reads CSASDGLAGYNEQFF. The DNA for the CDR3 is TGCAGTGCTAGTGATGGACTAGCAGGCTACAATGAGCAGTTCTTC.

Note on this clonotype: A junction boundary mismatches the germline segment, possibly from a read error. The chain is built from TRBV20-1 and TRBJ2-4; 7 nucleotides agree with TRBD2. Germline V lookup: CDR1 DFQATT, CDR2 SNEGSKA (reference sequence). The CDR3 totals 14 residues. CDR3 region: CSADMTSSKSIQYF. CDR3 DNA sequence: TGCAGTGCTGACATGACTAGCAGCAAAAGCATTCAGTACTTC.